The entry that follows covers one T cell receptor (beta chain) sequence. This clonotype was observed a few times. There is no known antigen for this receptor. Base qualities are missing; no much larger clone stands one base away. This entry comes from a study of post-analysis software for immune sequencing data (dated by TCRdb to between 2014 and 2017). About the investigation overall: Relapsing-remitting, secondary progressive and progressive-relapsing multiple sclerosis were recorded as disease courses, and subtype annotation was lacking for some patients. Patient repertoires were compared against roughly 12 previously published healthy control repertoires from donors aged roughly 6 to 25 years. A subset of samples was prepared in parallel using single-end sample barcoding, then pooled and co-amplified after Illumina adapter ligation.

TCR beta repertoires were profiled from peripheral blood of under 15 young patients with multiple sclerosis to demonstrate the VDJtools post-analysis software. Multiple sclerosis patients were children and adolescents aged about 6 to 15 years. Library construction relied on PCR. TCRdb lists the instrument as Illumina HiSeq 2500. To reduce PCR and sequencing biases, unique molecular identifiers were built into the TCR beta cDNA libraries. Every 1 to 10 million input T cells yielded approximately 500,000 cDNA molecules, meaning each molecule approximated one T cell. The patient libraries were prepared and sequenced with the same protocol used for the earlier healthy control dataset. Within a given batch, samples were prepared together, multiplexed and sequenced on the same HiSeq lane. The authors' analysis ran thus. Raw barcoded reads were processed with MIGEC, discarding single-read molecular identifier groups before consensus assembly and CDR3 extraction. Clonotype tables were post-analysed with VDJtools, and diversity was normalized by down-sampling all datasets to the smallest sample size. To correct batch-related cross-sample contamination, repertoire overlap clustering matched CDR3 amino acid sequences but not nucleotide sequences. The raw public data were reprocessed by TCRdb itself: fastp quality trimming at Q25, MiXCR clonotype calling, in-frame beta chains only. CDR3 protein duplicates are merged, each entry listing the most common genes and DNA. TCRdb, rather than the study authors, made the V and J calls. The sample contains about 150,000 distinct CDR3 sequences, approximately 30% of them found a single time. The top ten clones comprise roughly 1.6% of the sample.

Paper-wide results and their limitations: Significantly lower normalized Chao1 diversity was found in multiple sclerosis patients than in controls, suggesting substantial peripheral T-cell clonal expansion. The multiple sclerosis patient group was slightly younger than the control group. Strong co-clustering of samples prepared in the same batch was shown by direct clustering with F measure, prompting a batch-effect correction. Patients showed significantly higher frequencies than controls for five TRBV segments, among them TRBV5-6, TRBV5-1 and TRBV20-1.

The CDR1 and CDR2 encoded by the germline V gene (reference sequence) are MNHEY and SMNVEV. Compared with germline, V lacks 7 bases and J lacks 5 bases; bases without a gene match: 6. Counted from cysteine to phenylalanine, this CDR3 has 13 amino acids. Of all the DNA, just the CDR3 is kept, 39 bases in frame from base 1. The clonotype comes from a girl under 18 with multiple sclerosis. Recombination connected TRBV27 to TRBJ1-1, with 8 bases matching TRBD1. Specimen: blood. The DNA is TGTGCCAGCAAGGGACAGGAGGGAACTGAAGCTTTCTTT. Its amino acids are CASKGQEGTEAFF.